These 14 T cell receptor beta chains were sequenced from one sample in a study of T cell repertoires in cytomegalovirus infection. Their cognate antigens are unknown. MiXCR, applied by TCRdb to the reads, yields one record per CDR3 protein. The sample lists hundreds of thousands of distinct CDR3 sequences, roughly a third occurring once. Source: cultured PBMCs, taken from culture after CMV antigen stimulation. The receptors shown here come from a human donor in good health (CMV status not recorded). Some clones in this sample may be carry-over from other donors' samples.

The CDR3 loop is CASSQGTSEKLFF. The CDR3 nucleotides read TGCGCCAGCAGCCAGGGGACAAGCGAAAAACTGTTTTTT. This chain joins TRBV4-3 and TRBJ1-4, with D possibly being TRBD1 (6 bases). The germline CDR1 and CDR2 sequences are LGHNA and YSLEER. The CDR3 has 13 residues. The ends were cut back, 3 bases at V and 8 bases at J, with 10 bases in the middle.

This rearrangement joins TRBV2 to TRBJ2-3, with 13 bases that match TRBD2. Germline V gene sequence: CDR1 SNHLY, CDR2 FYNNEI. V was pared by 2 bases and J by 14 bases, with 7 bases of the junction left unmatched. CDR3 length equals 14 residues. The CDR3 loop is CASSERTSGSRGYF. CDR3 DNA: TGTGCCAGCAGTGAACGGACTAGCGGGAGTCGGGGGTATTTT.

This clonotype was recorded once. V usage is TRBV20-1 and J usage is TRBJ2-7; D not resolved. Germline CDR1 reads DFQATT; CDR2 reads SNEGSKA (reference sequence). V was trimmed by 4 bases and J by 0 bases, leaving 10 bases between them. CDR3 length: 13 residues. CDR3 sequence reads: CSAKAPSSYEQYF. Here the CDR3 DNA reads TGCAGTGCTAAAGCCCCAAGCTCCTACGAGCAGTACTTC.

The V call is TRBV6-2 or TRBV6-3, the J call TRBJ2-2; possibly TRBD2 for D (5 bases). Trimming took off 2 bases at V and 7 bases at J, with 8 bases between the two ends. Germline lookup yields CDR1 MNHEY and CDR2 SVGEGT. The CDR3 is 13 amino acids. The CDR3 loop is CASSYAGSGELFF. DNA of the CDR3: TGTGCCAGCAGTTACGCTGGGAGCGGGGAGCTGTTTTTT.

V and J are TRBV11-2 and TRBJ2-5, with D unresolved. In germline, CDR1 is SGHAT, CDR2 FQNNGV. The CDR3 has 11 residues. V lost 5 bases and J 4 bases, leaving 5 bases between the germline ends. Written as DNA, the CDR3 is TGTGCCAGCAGCCACGGAGAGACCCAGTACTTC. Its translation: CASSHGETQYF.

This clonotype occurred a few times. The chain couples TRBV7-2 to TRBJ1-6; D is undetermined. Per the germline V gene, CDR1 is SGHTA and CDR2 is FQGNSA. CDR3 length: 14 residues. Deletions cut 0 bases from V and 10 bases from J, with 10 bases between. The CDR3 protein is CASSLAVSGSPLHF. The CDR3 nucleotides read TGTGCCAGCAGCTTAGCGGTCTCGGGCTCACCCCTCCACTTT.

The chain recombines TRBV28 with TRBJ2-1; 11 bases align to TRBD2. The V and J ends lost 8 bases and 2 bases, in that order; junction bases with no gene match: 2. Germline V gene sequence: CDR1 MDHEN, CDR2 SYDVKM. CDR3 length equals 14 residues. This CDR3 reads CASFSGRAYNEQFF. CDR3 bases: TGTGCCAGCTTTAGCGGGAGGGCCTACAATGAGCAGTTCTTC.

This chain uses TRBV5-1 with TRBJ1-5; the match to TRBD1 covers 10 bases. Trimming at V came to 4 bases and at J to 5 bases, leaving 3 bases not matched to a gene. CDR3 length equals 14 residues. Germline V gene data show CDR1 as SGHRS and CDR2 as YFSETQ. Here the CDR3 DNA reads TGCGCCAGCAGCCCGGACAGGGGGGATCAGCCCCAGCATTTT. It is translated as CASSPDRGDQPQHF.

The rearrangement links TRBV7-8 to TRBJ2-3; no clear D. Germline V gene sequence: CDR1 SGHVS, CDR2 FQNEAQ. The CDR3 runs to 14 residues. Trimming took off 5 bases at V and 6 bases at J, with 15 bases between the two ends. The CDR3 DNA sequence: TGTGCCAGCAGCCCAGACTCCCCTTTGGATACGCAGTATTTT. Its protein is CASSPDSPLDTQYF.

V gene TRBV5-4 combines with J gene TRBJ2-3, with a tentative D call TRBD2 (6 bases). This CDR3 contains 14 residues. V lost 4 bases and J lost 6, with 15 bases in between. From germline, CDR1 is SGHNT and CDR2 YYREEE (reference sequence). CDR3 in amino acids: CASSTPRESDTQYF. CDR3 nucleotide sequence: TGTGCCAGCAGCACCCCCCGGGAGTCGGATACGCAGTATTTT.

The CDR3 region has the DNA TGTGCCAGCAACTCGGTAGGACAGGGCTACGAGCAGTACTTC. Translating gives CASNSVGQGYEQYF. The chain links TRBV28 to TRBJ2-7; 8 bases are a match to TRBD1. Germline CDR1 reads MDHEN; CDR2 reads SYDVKM. The CDR3 runs 14 residues. The junction had 8 bases not matched to a gene; V was cut back by 7 bases and J by 3 bases.

This clonotype was detected only a few times. The genes are TRBV3-1 and TRBJ2-3; TRBD1 is a possible D gene (5 bases). From germline, CDR1 is LGHDT and CDR2 YNNKEL (reference sequence). This CDR3 is 16 amino acids long. Trimming stripped 0 bases from V and 6 bases from J, with 16 bases between. The CDR3 sequence: CASSQDRGPPTDTQYF. For the CDR3, the DNA is TGTGCCAGCAGCCAAGATAGGGGTCCGCCCACGGATACGCAGTATTTT.

The chain has TRBV6-8 and TRBJ2-7; D is unresolved. Looked up from germline, CDR1 is MNHGY and CDR2 is SAAAGT. This CDR3 has 15 amino acids. The V end lost 0 bases, the J end lost 0 bases, and 9 bases lay between the germline ends. CDR3 nucleotides: TGTGCCAGCAGTTACTCGACCGGTTACTCCTACGAGCAGTACTTC. Amino acid sequence: CASSYSTGYSYEQYF.

The gene calls are TRBV29-1 and TRBJ1-4, with D possibly TRBD1 on 5 matching bases. V was trimmed by 8 bases and J by 7 bases, leaving 11 bases between them. This CDR3 has 11 amino acids. Per germline, CDR1 SQVTM and CDR2 ANQGSEA. This CDR3 reads CSFRAGEKLFF. The CDR3, as DNA: TGCAGCTTCAGGGCGGGTGAAAAACTGTTTTTT.